This T cell receptor (beta chain) was sequenced in a study of a mutant IDH1 vaccine in newly diagnosed glioma. Looking at the study overall: Sex distribution of treated patients was about 62% male and 37.5% female; mean age was around 40 years. It was radiotherapy, temozolomide, or both that patients received previously, with most receiving both.

As for time point: baseline, week 1 (first vaccination visit). Indicated treatment: pre-vaccination baseline after standard-of-care therapy. This table comes from immunoSEQ multiplex PCR, and its TCRdb copy is limited to in-frame clones, with some not included. The table includes about 33,000 clones, about 88% detected once. Turning to this clone: Antigen: not known.

Regarding the study as a whole: Vaccine-induced immune responses were detected in approximately 92% of patients. Shifts in the top peripheral T cell clonotypes seemed unrelated to pseudoprogression.

This CDR3 spans 14 amino acids. Trimming cost V 5 bases and J 4 bases; bases outside gene matches: 4. Germline values: CDR1 MGHRA, CDR2 YSYEKL. This TCR derives from a woman aged 40 to 50 with glioma. The sequencing used PBMCs, collected from a glioma patient treated with radiotherapy, temozolomide or both. J is TRBJ2-2 and V is TRBV4-1; 7 bases match TRBD2. CDR3 amino acids: CASSAREATGELFF. The CDR3 coding sequence is TGCGCCAGCAGCGCCCGGGAGGCCACCGGGGAGCTGTTTTTT.